The present entry profiles one TCR beta chain with its context. Its antigen is still unknown. No base quality values were provided; no much bigger clone lies one nucleotide off. Collaborating institutions collected whole blood in K2EDTA tubes following their own protocols. Collaborator samples were shipped for TCRbeta analysis as frozen whole blood, isolated PBMCs, or DNA extracted from either sample type. V drops 3 bases and J drops 8 bases, leaving 14 bases in between. Reading the germline V gene gives CDR1 LGHNA and CDR2 YNFKEQ. The CDR3 runs 15 residues from the cysteine to the phenylalanine. Just CDR3 DNA is preserved here, 45 bases in frame from base 1. These data are taken from a study of blood T cell repertoires in COVID-19 (TCRdb year 2020). Turning to the overall study: Samples covering the acute and convalescent phases of COVID-19 were provided by collaborators in the United States, Italy and Spain. The repertoires were made available in a free public database intended to serve as a resource for research on the immune response to SARS-CoV-2. Subjects who had been exposed to COVID-19, were actively infected with it, or had recovered from it provided the deeply sampled blood TCRbeta repertoires that made up the dataset. The material from the prospective study consisted of cDNA or gDNA derived from T cells, B-cell-depleted T cells, or PBMCs. HLA class I and class II types, where available, came from metadata supplied by the sample provider rather than from assay-based typing. The sample metadata nearly always contained a de-identified subject ID, COVID-19 status, age in years and sex. The samples were drawn from the first 160 participants of the ongoing ImmuneRACE study and from more than 1,000 subjects provided by 6 global collaborators.

The immunoSEQ Assay, a bias-controlled multiplex PCR, was used to amplify TCRbeta CDR3 regions from genomic DNA. On the study's bioinformatics: The number of nucleated cells in each sample was estimated from the amplification of reference gene primers within the assay. To quantify the absolute abundance of each unique TCRbeta CDR3 rearrangement, sequence reads were collapsed and filtered. For each sample, productive Simpson clonality was calculated as the square root of Simpson's diversity index over productive rearrangements. Held by TCRdb, this immuneACCESS table contains in-frame sequences only and omits some clones. Under half of the omission traces to an unresolved V gene where checked; the cause of the rest is unknown. V and J calls and clone size are copied from that table; D and trimming were computed from the DNA. In this sample the table shows around 32,000 clones, 90% to 95% of which occur a single time. 0.92% of the sample lies in the top ten.

What the study reported, not specific to this receptor: The amount of clinical and demographic metadata varied by source and participant and was provided uncurated.

The source is a male donor with active COVID-19. This chain joins TRBV4-2 to TRBJ1-6, with the D gene too uncertain to name. Source material: peripheral blood. The CDR3 region reads CASSHVSSEDSPLHF. The sequenced DNA is TGTGCCAGCAGCCACGTAAGCTCTGAGGATTCACCCCTCCACTTT.